These 25 T cell receptor beta chains share one sample of origin, sequenced in a study of T cell changes during pregnancy in multiple sclerosis. Produced via immunoSEQ multiplex PCR; TCRdb's table is partial and in-frame only. Counted here are some 70,000 clones, less than 95% occurring once; the ten biggest clones make up more than 1.4%. The sample consisted of peripheral blood, taken in the third trimester of pregnancy. These TCRs come from a female donor with multiple sclerosis, enrolled in a pregnancy study.

The gene calls are TRBV6-5 and TRBJ2-7; tentative D call: TRBD2 (6 bases). The germline V gene has CDR1 MNHEY and CDR2 SVGAGI. V lost 0 bases and J lost 4, with 13 bases in between. The CDR3 consists of 15 residues. CDR3 coding DNA: TGTGCCAGCAGTTACTCGTTGGAGGGAAAATACGAGCAGTACTTC. Translating gives CASSYSLEGKYEQYF.

Only one count was recorded for this clone. V and J are TRBV19 and TRBJ2-7; 8 bases fit TRBD1. The CDR3 contains 15 residues. Germline trimming cut 1 base from V and 6 bases from J; bases unmatched to any gene: 8. Germline V gene data show CDR1 as LNHDA and CDR2 as SQIVND (reference sequence). CDR3: CASSIARTGLREQYF. The CDR3 nucleotides are TGTGCCAGTAGTATAGCCCGGACAGGGCTACGCGAGCAGTACTTC.

The V call is TRBV27, the J call TRBJ1-2; D not resolved. Germline lookup yields CDR1 MNHEY and CDR2 SMNVEV (reference sequence). The CDR3 consists of 15 residues. V dropped 5 bases and J dropped 5 bases, with 18 bases sitting between them. CDR3 residues: CASSDLDTNSYGYTF. The DNA of the CDR3 is TGTGCCAGCAGTGATCTCGACACAAATTCTTATGGCTACACCTTC.

This chain links TRBV7-2 with TRBJ1-6; TRBD1 agrees at 8 bases. Germline CDR1 and CDR2: SGHTA and FQGNSA. After removal of 0 bases from V and 6 bases from J, the junction contained 4 bases not matched to a gene. The CDR3 length is 16 residues. The CDR3 nucleotides are TGTGCCAGCAGCTTAGCGACAGGGGCGGGTAATTCACCCCTCCACTTT. As protein: CASSLATGAGNSPLHF.

The chain employs TRBV18 and TRBJ1-2; D is perhaps TRBD1 (5 bases). The CDR3 is made up of 15 amino acids. V was clipped by 1 base and J by 7 bases, with 16 bases between them. Germline V gives CDR1 KGHSH, CDR2 LQKENI. The CDR3 here is CASSPRGDYSGGYTF. Written as DNA, the CDR3 is TGTGCCAGCTCACCACGGGGGGATTATTCCGGTGGCTACACCTTC.

V usage is TRBV2 and J usage is TRBJ2-1; D may be TRBD2 (7 bases). Deletions cut 8 bases from V and 15 bases from J, with 26 bases between. The V gene's germline CDR1 is SNHLY and CDR2 FYNNEI. CDR3 length: 14 amino acids. CDR3 region: CASLFSTGAGERFF. The CDR3 nucleotides read TGTGCCAGCTTATTCTCGACGGGGGCGGGAGAACGGTTCTTC.

V gene TRBV4-3 combines with J gene TRBJ1-2; TRBD1 matches 10 bases. The trim removed 3 bases at V and 4 bases at J, leaving 5 bases unmatched. The CDR3 spans 15 residues. CDR1 and CDR2 from the germline V gene are LGHNA and YSLEER. The CDR3, as DNA: TGCGCCAGCAGCCAGGGGACAGGGGATACCTATGGCTACACCTTC. It codes for CASSQGTGDTYGYTF.

The V call is TRBV5-1, the J call TRBJ1-4; 7 nucleotides line up with TRBD1. The CDR3 is 15 amino acids. J gave up 8 bases and V 0 bases, and 7 bases lay outside the gene matches. Germline V gives CDR1 SGHRS, CDR2 YFSETQ. CDR3 in amino acids: CASSLVEGAGEKLFF. CDR3 DNA: TGCGCCAGCAGCTTGGTGGAGGGGGCGGGGGAAAAACTGTTTTTT.

CDR3 protein: CASSPPGQGGYEQYF. The CDR3 region has the DNA TGTGCCAGCTCACCACCGGGGCAGGGTGGGTACGAGCAGTACTTC. The J gene is TRBJ2-7, the V gene TRBV18, with TRBD1 as a possible D gene (5 bases). V was shortened by 0 bases and J by 4 bases, with 13 bases between the two germline ends. Germline loops: CDR1 KGHSH, CDR2 LQKENI. This CDR3 region has 15 residues.

The chain recombines TRBV13 with TRBJ2-7; D not resolved. V was cut by 0 bases and J by 2 bases, with 14 bases left in between. CDR3 length: 16 residues. Germline lookup yields CDR1 PRHDT and CDR2 FYEKMQ (reference sequence). The CDR3 nucleotides read TGTGCCAGCAGCTTAGGTCAGCCTAGTTCTACCTACGAGCAGTACTTC. Residues: CASSLGQPSSTYEQYF.

This chain uses TRBV27 with TRBJ2-5; 8 bases match TRBD1. CDR3 length: 14 amino acids. The trim removed 5 bases at V and 1 base at J, leaving 3 bases unmatched. Per the germline V gene, CDR1 is MNHEY and CDR2 is SMNVEV (reference sequence). The CDR3 coding sequence is TGTGCCAGCAGTCCGGGGACAGGCCAAGAGACCCAGTACTTC. Amino acids: CASSPGTGQETQYF.

The chain combines TRBV9 with TRBJ2-2; possibly TRBD2 for D (6 bases). V was cut by 0 bases and J by 6 bases, with 12 bases left in between. Germline V gene sequence: CDR1 SGDLS, CDR2 YYNGEE. The CDR3 covers 15 residues. The DNA for the CDR3 is TGTGCCAGCAGCGTAGCATATCTAGCGCCCGGGGAGCTGTTTTTT. Amino acid sequence: CASSVAYLAPGELFF.

The chain employs TRBV27 and TRBJ1-6; TRBD1 aligns across 8 bases. V was pared by 6 bases and J by 1 base, with 8 bases of the junction left unmatched. The CDR3 spans 17 residues. Germline CDR1 reads MNHEY; CDR2 reads SMNVEV (reference sequence). The CDR3 region has the DNA TGTGCCAGCAGACGGACAGGGATCGGTTCCTATAATTCACCCCTCCACTTT. It codes for CASRRTGIGSYNSPLHF.

V is TRBV19 and J is TRBJ2-7; D call uncertain. Germline V lookup: CDR1 LNHDA, CDR2 SQIVND (reference sequence). V was clipped by 3 bases and J by 6 bases, with 12 bases between them. The CDR3 is 13 amino acids. This CDR3 is CASSIGSVFEQYF. As DNA, the CDR3 is TGTGCCAGTAGTATCGGCAGCGTCTTCGAGCAGTACTTC.

V is TRBV6-1 and J is TRBJ1-5, with 10 bases matching TRBD1. The CDR3 is 15 amino acids. Germline loops: CDR1 MNHNS, CDR2 SASEGT. V lost 8 bases to trimming and J lost 5 bases; unmatched junction nucleotides: 9. The CDR3 region has the DNA TGTGCCAGCTCTAAGACAGGGGGCTACGATCAGCCCCAGCATTTT. It encodes CASSKTGGYDQPQHF.

V and J are TRBV5-1 and TRBJ1-1, with a possible D match to TRBD1 (5 bases). The V end was cut by 4 bases, the J end by 4 bases, with 14 bases between. Germline V gene sequence: CDR1 SGHRS, CDR2 YFSETQ. The CDR3 runs 14 residues. The CDR3 spells CASSKNQGGTEAFF. The CDR3 DNA is TGCGCCAGCAGCAAAAATCAGGGAGGCACTGAAGCTTTCTTT.

The chain combines TRBV7-9 with TRBJ1-4, with D possibly being TRBD1 (5 bases). V lost 5 bases, J lost 0 bases, and 10 bases lay in between. The CDR3 has 15 amino acids. Germline-derived CDR1 and CDR2 are SEHNR and FQNEAQ (reference sequence). This CDR3 is CASSKGQATNEKLFF. The CDR3 coding sequence is TGTGCCAGCAGCAAAGGACAAGCAACTAATGAAAAACTGTTTTTT.

The chain joins TRBV6-5 to TRBJ2-2, with D possibly being TRBD2 (5 bases). V lost 2 bases, J lost 4 bases, and 8 bases lay in between. CDR3 length equals 14 residues. Germline V gene sequence: CDR1 MNHEY, CDR2 SVGAGI. CDR3 sequence (DNA): TGTGCCAGCAGTTACGTGGGGAGCACCGGGGAGCTGTTTTTT. Translated, it gives CASSYVGSTGELFF.

The chain is built from TRBV4-1 and TRBJ2-2; 11 bases line up with TRBD1. This CDR3 region has 16 residues. CDR1 MGHRA and CDR2 YSYEKL come from the germline V gene. With 3 bases clipped from V and 3 bases from J, the junction kept 3 bases outside the gene matches. Written as DNA, the CDR3 is TGCGCCAGCAGCCAGGGACAGGGGGTTCACACCGGGGAGCTGTTTTTT. Its translation: CASSQGQGVHTGELFF.

The genes are TRBV7-2 and TRBJ1-2; D unresolved. V was cut by 3 bases and J by 4 bases, with 15 bases left in between. Germline CDR1 SGHTA, CDR2 FQGNSA. The length of the CDR3 is 15 residues. The CDR3 DNA reads as TGTGCCAGCAGCTTGGAATCCGGAGAGAGCTATGGCTACACCTTC. It encodes CASSLESGESYGYTF.

This chain uses TRBV11-2 with TRBJ1-5, with TRBD1 matching over 7 bases. There are 16 residues in the CDR3. Unmatched junction bases numbered 5, after V lost 2 bases and J lost 1 base. CDR1 SGHAT and CDR2 FQNNGV come from the germline V gene. In nucleotides, the CDR3 is TGTGCCAGCAGCTTACAGGGGGGTGGAAGCAATCAGCCCCAGCATTTT. It is translated as CASSLQGGGSNQPQHF.

The chain has TRBV28 and TRBJ2-7, with TRBD2 matching 7 bases. V lost 6 bases to trimming and J lost 4 bases; unmatched junction nucleotides: 24. The CDR3 is made up of 19 amino acids. The germline CDR1 and CDR2 sequences are MDHEN and SYDVKM. CDR3 coding DNA: TGTGCCAGCAGCCCACATAGGCCACTAGCGCCCGTCGGGTCTTACGAGCAGTACTTC. As protein: CASSPHRPLAPVGSYEQYF. The full variable domain, rest sourced from reference TRBV28 and TRBJ2-7, is DVKVTQSSRYLVKRTGEKVFLECVQDMDHENMFWYRQDPGLGLRLIYFSYDVKMKEKGDIPEGYSVSREKKERFSLILESASTNQTSMYLCASSPHRPLAPVGSYEQYFGPGTRLTVT.

The chain combines TRBV5-1 with TRBJ1-1; the D gene is possibly TRBD1 (5 bases). There are 14 residues in the CDR3. CDR1 and CDR2 (germline): SGHRS, YFSETQ. V lost 1 base, J lost 2 bases, and 9 bases lay in between. CDR3 region: CASSLMTVNTEAFF. The CDR3 coding sequence is TGCGCCAGCAGCTTGATGACAGTTAACACTGAAGCTTTCTTT.

The V gene is TRBV5-1, the J gene TRBJ1-5; no clear D gene. Germline V gene sequence: CDR1 SGHRS, CDR2 YFSETQ. V lost 0 bases and J lost 1, with 17 bases in between. The CDR3 covers 18 residues. The CDR3 here is CASSLGGQALESNQPQHF. CDR3 nucleotide sequence: TGCGCCAGCAGCTTGGGTGGGCAGGCCCTTGAAAGCAATCAGCCCCAGCATTTT.

The CDR3 sequence is CASSATSGGINEQFF. CDR3 in DNA: TGTGCCAGCAGCGCTACTAGCGGGGGAATCAATGAGCAGTTCTTC. This sequence joins TRBV5-4 and TRBJ2-1; 11 bases are a match to TRBD2. With V trimmed by 4 bases and J by 6 bases, 6 bases remained unmatched. Per germline, CDR1 SGHNT and CDR2 YYREEE (reference sequence). The CDR3 extends over 15 amino acids. The entire variable domain, with the rest obtained from reference TRBV5-4 and TRBJ2-1, is as follows: ETGVTQSPTHLIKTRGQQVTLRCSSQSGHNTVSWYQQALGQGPQFIFQYYREEENGRGNFPPRFSGLQFPNYSSELNVNALELDDSALYLCASSATSGGINEQFFGPGTRLTVL.